This T cell receptor (beta chain) was sequenced in a study of Ad26.COV2.S vaccination and SARS-CoV-2 variants. Sequenced by immunoSEQ multiplex PCR; TCRdb stores in-frame clones only, minus some. The table has hundreds of thousands of clones, 75% to 90% seen once. Treatment here: approximately 18 received Ad26.COV2.S at low or high dose, single or two shots; about 5 received placebo; per-sample allocation not given. Material that was analyzed had been drawn on day 63 after the first vaccine or placebo injection. From germline, CDR1 is KGHSH and CDR2 LQKENI. The CDR3 contains 15 residues. Trimming cost V 4 bases and J 4 bases, with 16 bases left between them. This clone was seen a single time.

The sample in question was peripheral blood, obtained in a trial of Ad26.COV2.S vaccine versus placebo. The chain has TRBV18 and TRBJ1-1; D not certain. The TCR was taken from a person between 18 and 65 years old who received the Ad26.COV2.S COVID-19 vaccine or a placebo. CDR3 DNA: TGTGCCAGCTCACGAGGCATCGAGTTGGGCACTGAAGCTTTCTTT. Protein product: CASSRGIELGTEAFF.